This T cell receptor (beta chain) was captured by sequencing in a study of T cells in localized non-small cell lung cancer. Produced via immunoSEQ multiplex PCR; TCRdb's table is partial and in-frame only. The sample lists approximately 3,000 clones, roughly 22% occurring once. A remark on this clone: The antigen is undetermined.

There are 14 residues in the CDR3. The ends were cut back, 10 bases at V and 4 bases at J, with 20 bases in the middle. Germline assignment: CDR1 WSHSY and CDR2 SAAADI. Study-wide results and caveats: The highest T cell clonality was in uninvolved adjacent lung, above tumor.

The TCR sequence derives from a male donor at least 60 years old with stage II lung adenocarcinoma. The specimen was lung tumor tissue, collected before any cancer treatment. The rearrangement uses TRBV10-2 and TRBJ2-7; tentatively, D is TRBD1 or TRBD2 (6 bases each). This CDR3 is CATNGGGGMYEQYF. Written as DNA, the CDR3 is TGCGCCACCAACGGAGGGGGAGGAATGTACGAGCAGTACTTC.